The clone carrying this T cell receptor (beta chain) was recorded once. Its antigen remains unidentified. The data derive from a study of OX40 agonist ivuxolimab in advanced cancers. The table came from immunoSEQ multiplex PCR; TCRdb's copy has only in-frame clones and leaves some out. The data hold about 82,000 clones, with roughly 83% observed a single time. Whole-study findings and limits: Relatively little clonal expansion, among the lowest observed, appeared in partial responders at 0.1-3.0 mg/kg. Both blood CD4+ and CD8+ T cells showed clonal growth by week 6 at 0.1 to 3.0 mg/kg.

The V and J ends lost 3 bases and 6 bases respectively, with 12 bases between them. The CDR3 sequence is 13 residues long. Germline V lookup: CDR1 KGHSH, CDR2 LQKENI. This TCR came from an adult with an advanced solid tumor such as melanoma, head and neck, liver or kidney cancer. The starting material was CD4+ or CD8+ T cells sorted from blood, obtained in a trial of the OX40 agonist ivuxolimab. The rearrangement joins TRBV18 to TRBJ2-7; TRBD1 might be the D (6 bases). The CDR3 DNA reads TGTGCCAGCTCACCGCCCGGGACAAGCGAGCAGTACTTC. As protein: CASSPPGTSEQYF.